The TCR beta chain described here comes from a study of shared clonotypes between healthy human individuals (dated by TCRdb to 2018 to 2020). With respect to the entire study: The cohort comprised two women and a few men aged 18 to 49 years. Per donor, three plates each were used for CD4 naive and CD4 memory, two for CD8 naive, and one for CD8 memory. Blood TCR repertoires of several healthy adults were deeply sequenced to estimate repertoire size and the extent of clonotype sharing between individuals. Libraries were prepared and TCR repertoires were sequenced by different laboratories using diverse techniques, in order to increase sequencing depth and limit assay-specific biases. Each donor's leukapheresis produced roughly between about 0.9 and 9.5 billion PBMCs.

This clone is a singleton in its sample. Its antigen is unknown. No much larger clone exists at a distance of one base, and base qualities are not known. Deletion took 9 bases off V and 6 bases off J, with a span of 12 bases between the germline ends. The CDR3 goes from the cysteine to the phenylalanine over 12 residues. This entry keeps only the CDR3 DNA: 36 bases, framed from base 1. CDR1 and CDR2 (MDHEN, SYDVKM) derive from the germline V gene. TCR CDR3 regions were amplified from genomic DNA by multiplex PCR using the deep immunoSEQ assay. Extracted genomic DNA from each cell subset was distributed evenly across all wells of several immunoSEQ 96-well plates, and each plate was treated as a replicate. For sorted subsets, each replicate PCR was loaded with around 200 ng genomic DNA, equivalent to 25,000 to 35,000 T cell genomes. Purified libraries were measured with a Qubit 3.0 fluorometer, size-checked on a Bioanalyzer 2100, and measured again with the KAPA Library Quantification kit. Each immunoSEQ 96-well plate was sequenced on its own single-read 150-cycle Illumina NextSeq 550 flow cell. The source study handled its data this way. Because the immunoSEQ output held only junctional sequences and lacked quality scores, the filtering could not match the filtering applied to full-length reads. Sequences were annotated with PyIR, a Python wrapper for IgBLAST v1.9, and V/J genes and CDR3 were assigned using IMGT germline references. Reads were removed for weak V/J assignments (E-value above 1e-6), missing CDR3, stop codons, out-of-frame junctions, or ambiguous translated residues. V3J clonotypes were defined as sequences sharing an identical inferred V gene, J gene, and CDR3 amino acid sequence. To compute the percentage overlap between repertoires, the number of shared unique clonotypes was divided by the size of the smaller repertoire. Repertoire richness was assessed with RTK rarefaction, the Chao1 estimator, and Recon v2.1 estimates of unobserved clonotypes. For all TCRbeta clonotypes obtained by the gDNA method from several donors, generation probabilities were computed with OLGA. TCRdb took over this immuneACCESS table, retaining in-frame rearrangements with V and J assigned. Such tables are incomplete; in checked studies, under half of the missing clones stem from an unresolved V gene, and the remainder is unexplained. Clone size and V and J calls were adopted from that table, with D and trimming inferred from the DNA. The table for this sample lists some 2.1 million clones; 90% to 95% of them were counted only once. The ten largest clones represent around 1.8% of the sample.

CD8 naive samples were CD45RO-negative cells positively selected for CCR7, giving a CD45RA+CCR7+ population that excluded TemRA cells. Healthy HIV-negative adults with no recently reported acute infections or vaccinations were included as donors. Every donor was a Caucasian adult living in Nashville, Tennessee, USA. Blood was collected by leukapheresis, and PBMCs were isolated by Ficoll-Histopaque density gradient centrifugation and then cryopreserved in liquid nitrogen vapor phase. Analytical flow cytometry was used to check the purity and quantity of each magnetically sorted T cell population. Each sorted fraction had its genomic DNA isolated and then quantified by UV absorbance on a Nanodrop 2000c. The research as a whole found: Pairwise subsampling led to the expectation that sequencing depth would affect the degree of clonotype sharing among donors. Incomplete sequencing was indicated by rarefaction of sorted-subset datasets, despite the large sequencing depth. Clonotypes shared by all four sorted-subset donors showed higher generation probabilities than non-shared clonotypes. Because the study included a small number of donors, the genetic and exposure-history diversity represented was limited. Sampling was limited to blood, and TCR repertoires in tissue likely differ from TCR repertoires in blood. When a few donors were compared, the shared fraction of clonotypes was about 5.2% for naive CD4, roughly 3.4% for naive CD8, 2% to 2.5% for memory CD4, and 0.3% to 0.5% for memory CD8. Larger estimated clonotype richness was generally found for naive subsets than for memory subsets.

The sequence links TRBV28 to TRBJ2-1; no confident D gene assignment can be made. Material for sequencing was naive CD8+ T cells from PBMCs. The sample's cell subset or site label, in plain terms: CD45RA+CCR7+. The source of this sequence is a man younger than 35 in good health. Some clones in this sample may be carry-over from other donors' samples. For the CDR3, the sequence is CARRSCSNEQFF. The DNA sequence follows: TGTGCCAGGCGGTCCTGCTCCAATGAGCAGTTCTTC.